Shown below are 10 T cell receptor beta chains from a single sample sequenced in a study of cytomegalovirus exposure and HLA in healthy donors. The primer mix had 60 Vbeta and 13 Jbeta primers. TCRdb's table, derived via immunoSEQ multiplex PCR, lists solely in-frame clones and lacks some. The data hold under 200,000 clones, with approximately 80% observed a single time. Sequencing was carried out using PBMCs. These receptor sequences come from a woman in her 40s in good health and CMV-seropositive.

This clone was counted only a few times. The CDR3 DNA is TGTGCCAGCAGTTCTCCCCGGACAGGGGGTGTGAGCGAGCAGTACTTC. This translates into CASSSPRTGGVSEQYF. This sequence joins TRBV28 and TRBJ2-7; 10 bases align to TRBD1. CDR3 length equals 16 residues. Per the germline V gene, CDR1 is MDHEN and CDR2 is SYDVKM. Trimming took 4 bases from V and 6 from J; bases not matched to a gene: 12.

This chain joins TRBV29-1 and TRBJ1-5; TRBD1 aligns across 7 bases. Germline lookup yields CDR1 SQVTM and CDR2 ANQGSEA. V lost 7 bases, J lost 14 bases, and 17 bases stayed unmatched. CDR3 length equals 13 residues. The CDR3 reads CSAADRVHIRKHF. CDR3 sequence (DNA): TGCAGCGCCGCAGACAGGGTTCATATAAGAAAGCATTTT.

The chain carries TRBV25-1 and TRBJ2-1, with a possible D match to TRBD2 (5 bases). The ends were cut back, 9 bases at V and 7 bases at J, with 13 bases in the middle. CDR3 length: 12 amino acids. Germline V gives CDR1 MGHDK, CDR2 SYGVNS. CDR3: CASTEGGNEQFF. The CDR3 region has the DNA TGTGCCAGTACCGAGGGCGGAAATGAGCAGTTCTTC.

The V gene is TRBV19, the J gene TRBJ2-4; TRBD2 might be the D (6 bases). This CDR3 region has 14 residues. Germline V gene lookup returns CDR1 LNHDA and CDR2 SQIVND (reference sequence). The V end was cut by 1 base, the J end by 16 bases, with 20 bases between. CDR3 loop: CASSIVYGDSAIYF. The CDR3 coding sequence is TGTGCCAGTAGTATAGTCTATGGGGACTCAGCTATATACTTC. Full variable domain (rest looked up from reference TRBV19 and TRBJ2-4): DGGITQSPKYLFRKEGQNVTLSCEQNLNHDAMYWYRQDPGQGLRLIYYSQIVNDFQKGDIAEGYSVSREKKESFPLTVTSAQKNPTAFYLCASSIVYGDSAIYFGAGTRLSVL.

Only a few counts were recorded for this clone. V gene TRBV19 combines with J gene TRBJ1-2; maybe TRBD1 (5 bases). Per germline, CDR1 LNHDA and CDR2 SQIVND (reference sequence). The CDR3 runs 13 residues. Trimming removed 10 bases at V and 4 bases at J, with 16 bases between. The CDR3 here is CATSPGGSYGYTF. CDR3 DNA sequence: TGTGCCACCTCACCCGGGGGATCCTATGGCTACACCTTC.

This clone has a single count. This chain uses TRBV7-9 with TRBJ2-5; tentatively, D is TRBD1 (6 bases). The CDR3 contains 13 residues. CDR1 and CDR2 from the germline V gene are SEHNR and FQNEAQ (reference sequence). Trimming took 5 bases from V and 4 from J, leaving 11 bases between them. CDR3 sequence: CASSPRGGETQYF. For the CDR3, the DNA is TGTGCCAGCAGCCCCAGGGGTGGAGAGACCCAGTACTTC.

In DNA, the CDR3 is TGTGCCAGTATGACCCCCGGAGCGGGGCAAGAGACCCAGTACTTC. This encodes CASMTPGAGQETQYF. The genes are TRBV19 and TRBJ2-5; 7 nucleotides line up with TRBD2. The CDR3 totals 15 residues. V lost 7 bases to trimming and J lost 2 bases; unmatched junction nucleotides: 10. Germline loops: CDR1 LNHDA, CDR2 SQIVND (reference sequence).

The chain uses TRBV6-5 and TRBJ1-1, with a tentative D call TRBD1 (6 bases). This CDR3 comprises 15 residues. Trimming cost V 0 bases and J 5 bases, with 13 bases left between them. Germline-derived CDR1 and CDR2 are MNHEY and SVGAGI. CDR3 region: CASSYSGGAKTEAFF. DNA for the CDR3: TGTGCCAGCAGTTACTCTGGGGGGGCGAAGACTGAAGCTTTCTTT.

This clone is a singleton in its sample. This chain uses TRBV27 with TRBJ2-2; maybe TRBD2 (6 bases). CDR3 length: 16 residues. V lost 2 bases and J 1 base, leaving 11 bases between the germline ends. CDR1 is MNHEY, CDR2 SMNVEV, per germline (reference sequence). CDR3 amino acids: CASSLMGGRNTGELFF. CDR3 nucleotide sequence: TGTGCCAGCAGTTTAATGGGGGGTCGGAACACCGGGGAGCTGTTTTTT.

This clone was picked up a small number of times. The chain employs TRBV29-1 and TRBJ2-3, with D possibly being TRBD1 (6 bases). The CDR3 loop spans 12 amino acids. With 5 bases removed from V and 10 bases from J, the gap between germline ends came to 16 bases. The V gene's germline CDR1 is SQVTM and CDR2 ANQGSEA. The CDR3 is CSVNTGSWAQYF. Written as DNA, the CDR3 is TGCAGCGTTAACACAGGGTCATGGGCGCAGTATTTT.